The clone carrying this TCR beta chain was counted between two and nine times. The antigen is unknown. Germline DNA was also extracted, and blood RNA derived from unsorted whole blood. Among the patients, all had chronic HBV infection and none had been treated. These data come from a study of tumor-infiltrating lymphocytes in primary liver carcinoma. As for the study in general: The study included patients who were men and women aged 30 to 69 years.

With around 490 ng total RNA as template and a constant-region primer, TCR beta cDNA was made. Three nested multiplex PCR rounds of slightly modified ARM-PCR generated TCR beta libraries. In the first two PCR rounds, TRBV1-TRBV30 forward primers were paired with a C-beta reverse primer, and each round lasted 10 cycles. From the multiplex PCR reads, TCRdb called clonotypes with MiXCR, one entry per CDR3 protein. Here the sample spans 250,000 to 350,000 distinct CDR3 sequences, 58% being singletons. The CDR3 totals 16 residues. CDR1 SQVTM and CDR2 ANQGSEA come from the germline V gene. The trim removed 7 bases at V and 0 bases at J, leaving 8 bases unmatched. Study-wide results and caveats: The overlap of tumor-adjacent and tumor-blood pairs was smaller than that of tumor region pairs. Top-250-clone fractions were significantly higher in tumors than in blood (p = 0.039).

J is TRBJ2-6 and V is TRBV29-1, with TRBD1 matching over 8 bases. The receptor's source is a woman under 40 with primary liver carcinoma and hepatitis B virus infection. The material sequenced was peripheral blood. The CDR3 protein is CSATDRESSGANVLTF. For the CDR3, the DNA is TGCAGCGCGACGGACAGGGAGTCCTCTGGGGCCAACGTCCTGACTTTC.